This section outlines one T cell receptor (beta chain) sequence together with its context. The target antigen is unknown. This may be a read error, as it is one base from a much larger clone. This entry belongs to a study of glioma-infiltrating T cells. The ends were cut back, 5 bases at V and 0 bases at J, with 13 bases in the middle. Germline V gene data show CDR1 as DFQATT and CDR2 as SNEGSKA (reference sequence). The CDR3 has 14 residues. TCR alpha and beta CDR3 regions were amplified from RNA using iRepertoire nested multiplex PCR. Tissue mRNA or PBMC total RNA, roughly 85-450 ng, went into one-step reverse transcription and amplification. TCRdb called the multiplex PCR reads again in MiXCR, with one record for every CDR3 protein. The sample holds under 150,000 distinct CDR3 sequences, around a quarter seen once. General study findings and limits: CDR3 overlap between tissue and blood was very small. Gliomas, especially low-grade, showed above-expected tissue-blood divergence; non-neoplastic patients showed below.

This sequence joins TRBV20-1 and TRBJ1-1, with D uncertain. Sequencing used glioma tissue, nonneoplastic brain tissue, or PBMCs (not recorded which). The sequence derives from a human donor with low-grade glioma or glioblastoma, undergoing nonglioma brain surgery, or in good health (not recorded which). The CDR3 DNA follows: TGCAGTGCTCGGCGGTACACCATGAACACTGAAGCTTTCTTT. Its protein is CSARRYTMNTEAFF.